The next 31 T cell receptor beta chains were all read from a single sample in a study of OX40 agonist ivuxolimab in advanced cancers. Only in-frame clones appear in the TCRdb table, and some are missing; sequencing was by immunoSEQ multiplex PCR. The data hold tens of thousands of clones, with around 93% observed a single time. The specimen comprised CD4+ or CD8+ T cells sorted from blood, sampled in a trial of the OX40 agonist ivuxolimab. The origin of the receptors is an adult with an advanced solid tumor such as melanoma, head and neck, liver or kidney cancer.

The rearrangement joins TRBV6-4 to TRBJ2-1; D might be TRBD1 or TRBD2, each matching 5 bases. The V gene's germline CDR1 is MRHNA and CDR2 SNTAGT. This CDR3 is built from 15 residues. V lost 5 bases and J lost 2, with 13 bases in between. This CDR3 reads CASSPRLGPYNEQFF. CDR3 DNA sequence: TGTGCCAGCAGTCCCCGCCTGGGACCCTACAATGAGCAGTTCTTC.

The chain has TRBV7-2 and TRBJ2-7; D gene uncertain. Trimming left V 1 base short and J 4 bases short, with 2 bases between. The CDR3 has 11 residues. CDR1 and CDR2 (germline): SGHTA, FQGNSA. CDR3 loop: CASSLEYEQYF. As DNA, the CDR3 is TGTGCCAGCAGCTTAGAGTACGAGCAGTACTTC.

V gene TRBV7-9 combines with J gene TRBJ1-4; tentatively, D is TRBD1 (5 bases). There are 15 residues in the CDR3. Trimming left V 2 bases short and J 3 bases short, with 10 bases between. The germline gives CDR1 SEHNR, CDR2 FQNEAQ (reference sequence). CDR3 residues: CASSLTGTANEKLFF. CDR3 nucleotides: TGTGCCAGCAGCTTAACCGGGACGGCTAATGAAAAACTGTTTTTT.

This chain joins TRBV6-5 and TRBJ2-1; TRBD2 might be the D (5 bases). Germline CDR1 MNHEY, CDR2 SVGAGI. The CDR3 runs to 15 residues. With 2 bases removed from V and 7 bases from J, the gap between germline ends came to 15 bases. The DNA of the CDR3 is TGTGCCAGCAGTTACGGGCGGGTGCCGTTAAATGAGCAGTTCTTC. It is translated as CASSYGRVPLNEQFF.

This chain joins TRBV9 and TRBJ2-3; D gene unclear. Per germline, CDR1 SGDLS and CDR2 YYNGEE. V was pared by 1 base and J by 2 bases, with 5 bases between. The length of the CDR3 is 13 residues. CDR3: CASSVLVTDTQYF. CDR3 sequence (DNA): TGTGCCAGCAGCGTACTAGTCACAGATACGCAGTATTTT. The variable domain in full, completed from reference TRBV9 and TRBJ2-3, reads DSGVTQTPKHLITATGQRVTLRCSPRSGDLSVYWYQQSLDQGLQFLIQYYNGEERAKGNILERFSAQQFPDLHSELNLSSLELGDSALYFCASSVLVTDTQYFGPGTRLTVL.

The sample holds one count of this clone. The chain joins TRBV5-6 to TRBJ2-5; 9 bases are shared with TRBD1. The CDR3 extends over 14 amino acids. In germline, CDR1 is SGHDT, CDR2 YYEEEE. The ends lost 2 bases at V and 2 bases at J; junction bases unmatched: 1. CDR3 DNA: TGTGCCAGCAGCTTTGGGACAGGGCAAGAGACCCAGTACTTC. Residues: CASSFGTGQETQYF.

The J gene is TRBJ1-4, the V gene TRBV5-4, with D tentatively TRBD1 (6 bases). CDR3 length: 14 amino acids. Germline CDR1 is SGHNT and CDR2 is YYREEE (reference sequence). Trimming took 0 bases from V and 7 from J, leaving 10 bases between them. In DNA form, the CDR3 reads TGTGCCAGCAGCTTGGAAAGGGGGGGTGAAAAACTGTTTTTT. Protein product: CASSLERGGEKLFF.

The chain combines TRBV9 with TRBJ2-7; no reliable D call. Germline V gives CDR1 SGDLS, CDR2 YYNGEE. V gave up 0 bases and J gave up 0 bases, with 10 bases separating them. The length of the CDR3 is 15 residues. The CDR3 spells CASSVVANPSYEQYF. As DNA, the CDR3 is TGTGCCAGCAGCGTAGTGGCGAACCCCTCCTACGAGCAGTACTTC.

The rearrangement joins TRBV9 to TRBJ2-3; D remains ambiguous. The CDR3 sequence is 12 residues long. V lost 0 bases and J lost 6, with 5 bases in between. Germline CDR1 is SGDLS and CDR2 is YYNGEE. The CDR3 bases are TGTGCCAGCAGCGTAGTGGAGGATACGCAGTATTTT. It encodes CASSVVEDTQYF.

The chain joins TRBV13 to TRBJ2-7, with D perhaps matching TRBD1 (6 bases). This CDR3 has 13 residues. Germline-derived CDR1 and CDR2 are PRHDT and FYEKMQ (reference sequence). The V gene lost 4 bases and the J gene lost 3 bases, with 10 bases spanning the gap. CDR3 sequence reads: CASSSGQNYEQYF. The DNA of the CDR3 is TGTGCCAGCAGCTCGGGACAAAACTACGAGCAGTACTTC. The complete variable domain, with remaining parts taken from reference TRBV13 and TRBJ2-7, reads AAGVIQSPRHLIKEKRETATLKCYPIPRHDTVYWYQQGPGQDPQFLISFYEKMQSDKGSIPDRFSAQQFSDYHSELNMSSLELGDSALYFCASSSGQNYEQYFGPGTRLTVT.

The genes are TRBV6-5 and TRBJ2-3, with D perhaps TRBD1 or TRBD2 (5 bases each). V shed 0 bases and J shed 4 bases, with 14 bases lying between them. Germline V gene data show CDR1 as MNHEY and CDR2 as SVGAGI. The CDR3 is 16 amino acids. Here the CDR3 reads CASSYSNEGLADTQYF. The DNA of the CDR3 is TGTGCCAGCAGTTACTCGAACGAGGGGCTGGCAGATACGCAGTATTTT.

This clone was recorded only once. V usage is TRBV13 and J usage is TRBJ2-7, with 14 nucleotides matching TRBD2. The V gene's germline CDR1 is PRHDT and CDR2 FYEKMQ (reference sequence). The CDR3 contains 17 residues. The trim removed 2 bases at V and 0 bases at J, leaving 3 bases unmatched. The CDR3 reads CASSLWGTSGSSYEQYF. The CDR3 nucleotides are TGTGCCAGCAGCTTATGGGGGACTAGCGGGAGCTCCTACGAGCAGTACTTC.

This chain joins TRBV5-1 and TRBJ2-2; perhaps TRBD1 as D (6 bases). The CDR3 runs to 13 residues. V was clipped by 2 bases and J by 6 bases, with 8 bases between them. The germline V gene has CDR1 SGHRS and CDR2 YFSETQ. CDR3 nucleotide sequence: TGCGCCAGCAGCTTTACAGGGTCCGGGGAGCTGTTTTTT. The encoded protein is CASSFTGSGELFF.

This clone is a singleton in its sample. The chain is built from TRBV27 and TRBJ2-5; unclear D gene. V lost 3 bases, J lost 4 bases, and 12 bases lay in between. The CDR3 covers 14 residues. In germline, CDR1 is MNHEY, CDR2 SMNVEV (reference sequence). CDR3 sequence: CASSFVPVGETQYF. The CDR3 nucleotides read TGTGCCAGCAGTTTTGTGCCCGTTGGAGAGACCCAGTACTTC.

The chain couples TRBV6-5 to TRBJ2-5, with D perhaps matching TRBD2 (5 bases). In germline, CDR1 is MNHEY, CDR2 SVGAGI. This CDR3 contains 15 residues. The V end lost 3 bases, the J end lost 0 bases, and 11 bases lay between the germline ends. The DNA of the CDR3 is TGTGCCAGCAGTTATAGCTTGACTAACCAAGAGACCCAGTACTTC. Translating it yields CASSYSLTNQETQYF.

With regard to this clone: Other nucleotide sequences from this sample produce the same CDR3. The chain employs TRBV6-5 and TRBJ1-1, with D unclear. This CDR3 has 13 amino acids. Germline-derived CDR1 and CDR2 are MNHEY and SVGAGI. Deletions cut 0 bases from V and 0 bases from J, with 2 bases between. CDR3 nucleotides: TGTGCCAGCAGTTACTCGCTGAACACTGAAGCTTTCTTT. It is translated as CASSYSLNTEAFF.

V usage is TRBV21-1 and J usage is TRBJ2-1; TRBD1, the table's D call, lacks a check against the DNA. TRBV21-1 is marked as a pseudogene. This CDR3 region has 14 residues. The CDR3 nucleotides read TGTGCCAGGAACAGGGACAGGACCTACAATGAGCAGTTCTTC. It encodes CARNRDRTYNEQFF.

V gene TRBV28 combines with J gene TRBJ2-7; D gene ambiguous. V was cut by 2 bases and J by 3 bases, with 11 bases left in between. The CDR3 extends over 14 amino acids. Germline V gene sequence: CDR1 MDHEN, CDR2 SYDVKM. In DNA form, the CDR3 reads TGTGCCAGCAGTTTAAGTCCGGAAGACTACGAGCAGTACTTC. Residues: CASSLSPEDYEQYF.

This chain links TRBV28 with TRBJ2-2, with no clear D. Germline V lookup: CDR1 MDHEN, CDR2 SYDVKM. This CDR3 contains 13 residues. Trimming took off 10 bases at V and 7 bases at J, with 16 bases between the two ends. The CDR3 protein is CATGRALDGELFF. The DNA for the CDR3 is TGTGCCACCGGTAGGGCGCTGGACGGGGAGCTGTTTTTT.

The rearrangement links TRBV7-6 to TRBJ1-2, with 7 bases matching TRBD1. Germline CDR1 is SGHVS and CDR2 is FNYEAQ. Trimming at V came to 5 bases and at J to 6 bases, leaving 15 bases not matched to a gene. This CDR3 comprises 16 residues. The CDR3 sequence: CASSPWTGPGADGYTF. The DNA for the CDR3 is TGTGCCAGCAGCCCGTGGACAGGCCCTGGGGCGGATGGCTACACCTTC.

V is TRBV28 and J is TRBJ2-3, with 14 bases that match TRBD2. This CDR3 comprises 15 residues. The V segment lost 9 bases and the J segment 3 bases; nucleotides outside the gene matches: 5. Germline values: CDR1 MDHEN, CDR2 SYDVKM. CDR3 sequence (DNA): TGTGCCAGTCGATGGACTAGCGGGAGGACAGATACGCAGTATTTT. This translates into CASRWTSGRTDTQYF.

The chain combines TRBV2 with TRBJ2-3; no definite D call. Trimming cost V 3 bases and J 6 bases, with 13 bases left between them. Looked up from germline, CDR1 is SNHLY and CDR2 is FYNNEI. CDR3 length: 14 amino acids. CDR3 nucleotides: TGTGCCAGCAGTGAGTTCGCGGTTATCGATACGCAGTATTTT. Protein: CASSEFAVIDTQYF.

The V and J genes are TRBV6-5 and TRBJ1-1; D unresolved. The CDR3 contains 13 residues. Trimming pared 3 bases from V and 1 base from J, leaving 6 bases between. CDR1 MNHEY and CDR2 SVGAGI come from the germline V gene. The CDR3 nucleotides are TGTGCCAGCAGTTATGAGAGGAACACTGAAGCTTTCTTT. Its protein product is CASSYERNTEAFF.

In DNA, the CDR3 is TGTGCCAGTAGTATCGGGGACAGGCCGCAAGAGACCCAGTACTTC. Encoded protein: CASSIGDRPQETQYF. The chain links TRBV19 to TRBJ2-5; 8 nucleotides agree with TRBD1. Per the germline V gene, CDR1 is LNHDA and CDR2 is SQIVND (reference sequence). The CDR3 covers 15 residues. Trimming removed 3 bases from V and 2 bases from J; junction bases left unmatched: 5.

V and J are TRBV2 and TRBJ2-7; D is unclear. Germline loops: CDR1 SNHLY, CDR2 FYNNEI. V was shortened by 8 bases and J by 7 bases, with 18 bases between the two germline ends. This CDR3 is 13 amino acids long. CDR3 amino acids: CASYFTLNVEQYF. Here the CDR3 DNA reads TGTGCCAGCTACTTCACGCTGAATGTGGAGCAGTACTTC.

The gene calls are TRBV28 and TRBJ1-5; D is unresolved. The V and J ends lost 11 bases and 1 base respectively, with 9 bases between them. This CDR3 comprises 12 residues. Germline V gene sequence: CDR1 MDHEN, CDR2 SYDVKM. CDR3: CAGKRSNQPQHF. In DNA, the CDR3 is TGTGCCGGAAAAAGAAGCAATCAGCCCCAGCATTTT.

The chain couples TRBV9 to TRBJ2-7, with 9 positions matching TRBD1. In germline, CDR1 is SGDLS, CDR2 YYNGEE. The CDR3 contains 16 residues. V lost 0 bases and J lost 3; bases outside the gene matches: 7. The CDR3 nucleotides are TGTGCCAGCAGCGTAGAGCCCGGGACAGGGCTCTACGAGCAGTACTTC. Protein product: CASSVEPGTGLYEQYF.

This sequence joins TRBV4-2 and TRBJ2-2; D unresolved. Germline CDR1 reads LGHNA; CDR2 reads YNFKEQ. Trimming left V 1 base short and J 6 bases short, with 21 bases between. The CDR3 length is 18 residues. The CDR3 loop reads CASSQGLYPDEEAGELFF. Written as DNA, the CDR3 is TGTGCCAGCAGCCAAGGTCTCTACCCGGACGAAGAAGCCGGGGAGCTGTTTTTT.

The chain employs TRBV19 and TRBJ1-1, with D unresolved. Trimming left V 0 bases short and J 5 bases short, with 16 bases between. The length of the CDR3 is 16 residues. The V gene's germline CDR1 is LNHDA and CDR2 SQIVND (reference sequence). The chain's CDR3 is CASSIDFTGQRTEAFF. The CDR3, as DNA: TGTGCCAGTAGTATAGATTTTACCGGGCAGAGGACTGAAGCTTTCTTT.

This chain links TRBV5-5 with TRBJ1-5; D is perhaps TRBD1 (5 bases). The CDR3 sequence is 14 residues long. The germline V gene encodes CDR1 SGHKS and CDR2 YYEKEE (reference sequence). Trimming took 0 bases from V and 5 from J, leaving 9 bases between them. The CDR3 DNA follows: TGTGCCAGCAGCTTGGGGGGACCTGATCAGCCCCAGCATTTT. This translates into CASSLGGPDQPQHF.

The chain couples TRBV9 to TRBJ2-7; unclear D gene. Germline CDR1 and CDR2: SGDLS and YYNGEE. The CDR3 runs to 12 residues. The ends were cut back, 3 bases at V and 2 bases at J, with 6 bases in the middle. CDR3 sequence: CASSGRTYEQYF. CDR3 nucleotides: TGTGCCAGCAGCGGGCGGACCTACGAGCAGTACTTC.